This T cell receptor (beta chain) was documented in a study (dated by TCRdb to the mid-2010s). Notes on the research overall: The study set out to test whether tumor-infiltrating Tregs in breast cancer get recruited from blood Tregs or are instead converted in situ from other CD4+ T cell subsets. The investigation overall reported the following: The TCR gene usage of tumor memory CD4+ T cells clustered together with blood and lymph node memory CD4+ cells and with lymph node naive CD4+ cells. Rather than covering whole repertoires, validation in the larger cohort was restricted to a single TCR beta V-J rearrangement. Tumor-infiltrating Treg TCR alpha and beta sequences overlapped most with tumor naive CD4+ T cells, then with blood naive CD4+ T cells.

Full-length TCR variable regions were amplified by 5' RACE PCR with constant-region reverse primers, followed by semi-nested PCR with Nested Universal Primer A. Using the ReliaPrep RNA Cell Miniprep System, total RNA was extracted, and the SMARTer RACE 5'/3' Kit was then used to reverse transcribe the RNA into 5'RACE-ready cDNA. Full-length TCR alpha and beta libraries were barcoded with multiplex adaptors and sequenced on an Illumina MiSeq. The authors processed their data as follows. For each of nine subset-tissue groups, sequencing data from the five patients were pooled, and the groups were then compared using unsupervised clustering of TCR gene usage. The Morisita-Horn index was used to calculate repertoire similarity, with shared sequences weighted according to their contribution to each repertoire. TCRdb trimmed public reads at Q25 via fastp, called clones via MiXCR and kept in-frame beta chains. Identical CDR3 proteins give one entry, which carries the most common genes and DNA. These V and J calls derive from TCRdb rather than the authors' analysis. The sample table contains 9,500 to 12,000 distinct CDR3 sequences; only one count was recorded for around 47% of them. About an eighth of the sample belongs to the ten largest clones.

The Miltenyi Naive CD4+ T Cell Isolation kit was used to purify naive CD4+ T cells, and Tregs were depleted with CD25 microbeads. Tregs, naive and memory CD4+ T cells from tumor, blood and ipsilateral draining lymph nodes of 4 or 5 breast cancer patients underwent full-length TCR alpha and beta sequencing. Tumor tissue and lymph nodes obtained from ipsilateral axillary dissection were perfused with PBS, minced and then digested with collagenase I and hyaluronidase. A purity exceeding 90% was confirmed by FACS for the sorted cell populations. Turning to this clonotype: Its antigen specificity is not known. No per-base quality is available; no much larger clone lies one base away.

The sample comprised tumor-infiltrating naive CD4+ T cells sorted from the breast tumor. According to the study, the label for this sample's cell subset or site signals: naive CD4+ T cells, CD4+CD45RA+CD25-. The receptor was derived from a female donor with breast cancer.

Here is the DNA: TGTGCCAGCAGCTCCTTTCACCAGCGGGTGTCTGGAAACACCATATATTTT. It encodes CASSSFHQRVSGNTIYF. The chain is encoded by TRBV5-6 joined to TRBJ1-3, with an unclear D gene assignment. V and J are truncated by 3 bases and 1 base respectively, leaving an intervening sequence of 17 bases. The CDR3 goes from the cysteine to the phenylalanine over 17 residues. The kept DNA is CDR3 alone, 51 bases in frame from the first base. According to the germline V gene, CDR1 reads SGHDT and CDR2 reads YYEEEE.